This TCR beta chain was documented in a study of Ad26.COV2.S vaccination and SARS-CoV-2 variants (dated by TCRdb to the early 2020s). Background on the whole study: Donors in the vaccine arm were drawn from COV1001, a phase I-IIa trial of Ad26.COV2.S in healthy adults that was multicentre, randomized, double-blind and placebo-controlled. Participants in the trial were split at random into five groups of five each, receiving low-dose or high-dose Ad26.COV2.S once or twice, or else placebo on both occasions. Investigators did not know the trial group allocation while performing experiments and assessing outcomes. The TCR-sequenced set comprised approximately 32 samples: some 20 Ad26.COV2.S vaccine recipients, 5 placebo recipients and 8 SARS-CoV-2 convalescent individuals. Ad26.COV2.S was administered intramuscularly at a dose of 5x10^10 or 1x10^11 viral particles, either as one shot or as two shots given 56 days apart. TCRbeta repertoire sequencing was used to assess the specificity and breadth of SARS-CoV-2-reactive T cell receptors after Ad26.COV2.S vaccination.

The investigation overall reported the following: After vaccination, spike-specific CD8+ and CD4+ T cell responses were reported to show substantial breadth. Vaccine and placebo recipients had comparable non-spike TCR breadth, which fits with the vaccine containing only spike. The study lacked the statistical power to compare responses across vaccine doses or regimens. The authors noted that the TCR breadth and depth analyses may have underestimated total T cell responses. Higher spike-specific TCR breadth was observed in Ad26.COV2.S recipients than in placebo recipients (P = 0.0014).

Concerning this clone: Its antigen target is currently unknown. Per-base quality was not reported, and no clone a single base away is much larger than it.

Interpreted using the paper, the treatment or condition label stands for: about 20 received Ad26.COV2.S at low or high dose, single or two shots; about 5 received placebo; per-sample allocation not given. For vaccine and placebo recipients, the sequenced repertoires came from samples collected on day 63 after the first injection. Between 29 July and 7 August 2020, Cohort 1b enrolled 20 to 30 adults aged 18-55 years at one site in Boston, USA. Ad26.COV2.S consisted of a replication-incompetent adenovirus type 26 vector by which a prefusion-stabilized SARS-CoV-2 spike protein from the original Wuhan strain was expressed. CDR1 is given as MNHEY and CDR2 as SVGAGI, both from the germline V gene. Reading from cysteine to phenylalanine, the CDR3 counts 14 amino acids. Just CDR3 DNA is preserved here, 42 bases in frame from base 1. V lost 6 bases and J lost 5 bases; the stretch between them is 16 bases long.

The immunoSEQ Assay was the method used to sequence TCRbeta CDR3 regions. After extraction, genomic DNA underwent amplification by bias-controlled multiplex PCR, followed by high-throughput sequencing. From the authors' description of their analysis: To quantify the absolute abundance of each unique TCRbeta CDR3 region, sequences were collapsed and filtered. Usable DNA was measured by amplifying reference genes present in all nucleated cells, and TCRbeta template counts were normalized to that usable DNA to estimate T cell fraction. Repertoire TCRs were annotated as SARS-CoV-2-specific by exact matching of V gene, CDR3 amino acid sequence and J gene to a known reactive TCR set. The reference SARS-CoV-2 TCR set came from MIRA and was filtered for enrichment in COVID-19-positive ImmuneCODE repertoires, removing public or cross-reactive TCRs. Drawing on the MIRA antigens, annotated TCRs were analysed further at the level of specific ORF or position within ORF. Breadth was defined as the number of annotated unique rearrangements divided by the total number of unique productive rearrangements, and depth was defined as the summed frequency of the annotated unique rearrangements. Two-sided Wilcoxon rank-sum tests were applied when comparing TCR breadth between groups. TCRdb holds this immuneACCESS table with in-frame rearrangements only. Some clones are missing; in checked studies, unresolved V genes explain under half, and the rest has no known cause. Clone size and the V and J calls come from that table; the DNA yielded D and trimming. This sample gives over 350,000 clones in total; 80% to 90% of them show up just once. The ten top clones hold 3.5% of the sample.

The TCR sequence derives from a person between 18 and 60 years old who received the Ad26.COV2.S COVID-19 vaccine or a placebo. The chain employs TRBV6-5 and TRBJ1-2; TRBD1 is perhaps the D gene, given 6 matching bases. This specimen consisted of peripheral blood, obtained in a trial of Ad26.COV2.S vaccine versus placebo. Here the CDR3 is given as CASRRTARLYGYTF. DNA sequence: TGTGCCAGCAGGCGGACAGCCCGCCTGTATGGCTACACCTTC.